Listed here are 10 T cell receptor beta chains from one sample, sequenced in a study of response to subunit inactivated influenza vaccine. TCRdb reprocessed the RT-PCR reads via MiXCR and lists one record per CDR3 protein. The table lists about 570,000 distinct CDR3 sequences, about 10% of them singletons. Separately, the same data were catalogued under a study of T cells expressing NK-cell markers. Per that paper: Generation of TCR beta cDNA was performed by 5'RACE template switching incorporating UMIs.

Sequencing used PBMCs from blood, obtained on the day of vaccination. The receptors shown here come from a man in his fifties who received an inactivated influenza vaccine.

This rearrangement joins TRBV7-2 to TRBJ2-5; 8 positions agree with TRBD1. CDR1 SGHTA and CDR2 FQGNSA come from the germline V gene. Trimming removed 5 bases from V and 5 bases from J; junction bases left unmatched: 4. The CDR3 totals 13 residues. CDR3 sequence reads: CASSQTGAETQYF. CDR3 in DNA: TGTGCCAGCAGCCAGACAGGGGCCGAGACCCAGTACTTC.

The chain couples TRBV11-2 to TRBJ2-3; TRBD2 matches at 10 bases. CDR1 and CDR2 from the germline V gene are SGHAT and FQNNGV. This CDR3 is 15 amino acids long. The ends lost 3 bases at V and 4 bases at J; junction bases unmatched: 4. The CDR3 DNA is TGTGCCAGCAGCTTTCGCAGCGGGAGGGCAGATACGCAGTATTTT. It translates to CASSFRSGRADTQYF.

V gene TRBV14 combines with J gene TRBJ2-5, with 8 bases that match TRBD1. J lost 5 bases, V lost 0 bases, and 8 bases had no gene match. The CDR3 covers 16 residues. Looked up from germline, CDR1 is SGHDN and CDR2 is FVKESK. The CDR3 reads CASSQEIGRGHETQYF. In DNA form, the CDR3 reads TGTGCCAGCAGCCAAGAAATCGGCAGGGGGCACGAGACCCAGTACTTC.

The chain employs TRBV19 and TRBJ1-6; 12 bases line up with TRBD1. The CDR3 contains 16 residues. Trimming cost V 5 bases and J 7 bases; bases outside gene matches: 6. The germline gives CDR1 LNHDA, CDR2 SQIVND (reference sequence). The CDR3 loop reads CASSYPGQGANSPLHF. CDR3 bases: TGTGCCAGTAGTTACCCGGGACAGGGGGCGAATTCACCCCTCCACTTT.

The genes are TRBV7-1 and TRBJ2-2; D call uncertain. Being an ORF, TRBV7-1 has a function that is uncertain. Deletions cut 3 bases from V and 6 bases from J, with 8 bases between. The CDR3 covers 13 residues. CDR3 loop: CASSSWMAGELFF. In DNA form, the CDR3 reads TGTGCCAGCAGCTCCTGGATGGCCGGGGAGCTGTTTTTT.

This chain links TRBV2 with TRBJ2-5; tentatively, D is TRBD2 (6 bases). Trimming took 11 bases from V and 7 from J, leaving 29 bases between them. From germline, CDR1 is SNHLY and CDR2 FYNNEI. The CDR3 sequence is 16 residues long. Written as DNA, the CDR3 is TGTGCCTCCCAAGGGGAAGGGTCCTCTGGGAGGATGACCCAGTACTTC. Translating gives CASQGEGSSGRMTQYF.

This clonotype was counted only a few times. V gene TRBV7-2 combines with J gene TRBJ2-6; D ambiguous. V dropped 7 bases and J dropped 0 bases, with 7 bases sitting between them. CDR3 length: 14 residues. CDR1 and CDR2 (germline): SGHTA, FQGNSA. Here the CDR3 reads CASIKNSGANVLTF. DNA for the CDR3: TGTGCCAGCATCAAGAACTCTGGGGCCAACGTCCTGACTTTC.

The genes are TRBV15 and TRBJ2-7, with TRBD2 as a possible D gene (6 bases). Per germline, CDR1 LNHNV and CDR2 YYDKDF (reference sequence). The germline V and J ends were trimmed by 5 bases and 4 bases, with 15 bases remaining between them. The CDR3 loop spans 14 amino acids. The CDR3 sequence: CATSSAGSGYEQYF. Here the CDR3 DNA reads TGTGCCACCAGCTCCGCGGGTAGCGGTTACGAGCAGTACTTC.

V usage is TRBV5-1 and J usage is TRBJ1-1, with D possibly being TRBD1 (5 bases). From germline, CDR1 is SGHRS and CDR2 YFSETQ. The CDR3 sequence is 13 residues long. V dropped 0 bases and J dropped 8 bases, with 11 bases sitting between them. Here the CDR3 reads CASSLEAGQEAFF. As DNA, the CDR3 is TGCGCCAGCAGCTTGGAGGCGGGGCAGGAAGCTTTCTTT.

This clonotype was counted between two and nine times. The V call is TRBV7-8, the J call TRBJ1-4; the D gene is possibly TRBD1 (5 bases). This CDR3 region has 17 residues. Germline V CDR1 and CDR2: SGHVS, FQNEAQ. Trimming removed 2 bases from V and 8 bases from J, with 21 bases in between. The DNA of the CDR3 is TGTGCCAGCAGCTTAATGGGGTACGGGACGCCCAGAGAAAAACTGTTTTTT. It specifies CASSLMGYGTPREKLFF.